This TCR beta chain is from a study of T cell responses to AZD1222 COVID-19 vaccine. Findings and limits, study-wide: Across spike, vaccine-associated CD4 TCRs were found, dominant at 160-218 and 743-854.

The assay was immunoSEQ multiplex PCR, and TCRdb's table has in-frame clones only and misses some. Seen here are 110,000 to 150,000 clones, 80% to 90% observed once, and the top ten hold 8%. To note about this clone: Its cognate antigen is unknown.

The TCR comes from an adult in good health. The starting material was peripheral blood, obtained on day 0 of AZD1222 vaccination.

The CDR3 loop is CASSPTGGIGETQYF. DNA of the CDR3: TGTGCCAGCAGCCCGACAGGGGGTATAGGGGAGACCCAGTACTTC. The chain has TRBV3-1 (or the pseudogene TRBV3-2) and TRBJ2-5; 9 bases fit TRBD1. CDR3 length equals 15 residues. Germline CDR1 LGHDT, CDR2 YNNKEL (reference sequence). V gave up 4 bases and J gave up 5 bases; unmatched junction bases: 8.